This record looks at one T cell receptor beta chain sequence and its context. The germline gives CDR1 SGHTA, CDR2 FQGNSA. With 4 bases removed from V and 8 bases from J, the gap between germline ends came to 10 bases. This CDR3 has 12 residues. The data belong to a study of shared clonotypes between healthy human individuals. Only Caucasian adults living in Nashville, Tennessee served as donors. This table comes from immunoSEQ multiplex PCR, and its TCRdb copy is limited to in-frame clones, with some not included. The table shows about 1.5 million clones, with roughly 96% occurring only once. The receptor was derived from a man aged 25-45 years in good health. Sequencing used naive CD4+ T cells sorted from blood. Subset indicated: CD45RA+ positively selected. This chain connects TRBV7-2 to TRBJ2-3; D not certain. The DNA for the CDR3 is TGTGCCAGCAGCTCCGGTGATGGTACGCAGTATTTT. It yields the protein CASSSGDGTQYF. Complete variable domain (other parts from reference TRBV7-2 and TRBJ2-3): GAGVSQSPSNKVTEKGKDVELRCDPISGHTALYWYRQSLGQGLEFLIYFQGNSAPDKSGLPSDRFSAERTGGSVSTLTIQRTQQEDSAVYLCASSSGDGTQYFGPGTRLTVL.